What follows describes a single T cell receptor (beta chain). Germline V gene lookup returns CDR1 SGHKS and CDR2 YYEKEE (reference sequence). The V gene lost 0 bases and the J gene lost 8 bases, with 11 bases spanning the gap. There are 13 residues in the CDR3. The repertoire was sequenced with immunoSEQ multiplex PCR; TCRdb's copy has only in-frame clones and lacks some. Of around 100,000 clones listed, about 89% are singletons. The data derive from a study of T cells after somatic rescue of genetic block. The sequenced material came from peripheral blood mononuclear cells (PBMCs). The TCR originated in a woman aged 18-35 years. The chain joins TRBV5-5 to TRBJ1-2; D remains ambiguous. The CDR3 nucleotides are TGTGCCAGCAGCTTGGTAACAATCGGAGGCTACACCTTC. Translation: CASSLVTIGGYTF.